This T cell receptor beta chain was recorded in a study of naive and memory T cell subsets. Study results and limitations: Naive repertoires, especially CD8, held a few larger clonotypes, possibly memory cells re-expressing CD45RA.

Germline V lookup: CDR1 MNHNS, CDR2 SASEGT. The CDR3 is made up of 12 amino acids. With 7 bases removed from V and 7 bases from J, the gap between germline ends came to 14 bases. Comments on this clonotype: Its target is unknown.

Two oligonucleotides, mixed equimolar, formed the beta constant-region primer covering TRBC1 and TRBC2. Ligated cDNA was amplified by four rounds of PCR with nested alpha and beta constant-region primers and SP2. TCRdb re-analysed the UMI-ligation and nested PCR reads in MiXCR, keeping a single row per CDR3 protein. The repertoire holds 150,000 or so distinct CDR3 sequences, with about 20% as singletons. The sequence came from a human donor in good health. This chain connects TRBV6-1 to TRBJ2-7; D assignment may be TRBD1 or TRBD2 (6 bases each). Sequences were obtained from naive CD4+ T cells from blood. CDR3 DNA: TGTGCCAGCACCGGGGGCACCGGGGAGCAGTACTTC. Protein: CASTGGTGEQYF.